A single sample gave rise to the 27 T cell receptor beta chains below, sequenced in a study of T-cell memory formation after mild COVID-19. TCRdb reprocessed the 5' RACE reads with MiXCR, giving one entry per CDR3 protein. The profile shows about 150,000 distinct CDR3 sequences, around a third of them singletons. Sequenced sample: PBMCs or a T cell subset sorted from them (not recorded which). These receptors all stem from an adult woman who had mild COVID-19 (a few samples of this study predate the infection). Cell type and time point are not known.

This clonotype was observed a handful of times. The CDR3, as DNA: TGCAGCGTTGAAGGGGGATACTCCTACAATGAGCAGTTCTTC. Residues: CSVEGGYSYNEQFF. V and J are TRBV29-1 and TRBJ2-1, with no clear D. Looked up from germline, CDR1 is SQVTM and CDR2 is ANQGSEA. This CDR3 region has 14 residues. Trimming removed 1 base at V and 0 bases at J, with 7 bases between.

This clonotype was found a few times. The chain recombines TRBV12-3 or TRBV12-4 with TRBJ2-2; D possibly uses TRBD1 or TRBD2 (6 bases each). V was cut by 3 bases and J by 0 bases, with 8 bases left in between. The CDR3 loop spans 15 amino acids. The CDR3 spells CASSLGGPNTGELFF. The DNA of the CDR3 is TGTGCCAGCAGTTTGGGGGGCCCGAACACCGGGGAGCTGTTTTTT.

The chain recombines TRBV29-1 with TRBJ2-3; 7 bases are shared with TRBD2. CDR1 and CDR2 from the germline V gene are SQVTM and ANQGSEA. The junction had 10 bases not matched to a gene; V was cut back by 7 bases and J by 6 bases. The CDR3 spans 13 residues. Written as DNA, the CDR3 is TGCAGCGCGGATGGGGGGGAGGCGGATACGCAGTATTTT. Amino acids: CSADGGEADTQYF.

The rearrangement links TRBV11-2 to TRBJ1-1, with a tentative D call TRBD1 (5 bases). The CDR3 consists of 17 residues. V lost 6 bases and J 1 base, leaving 21 bases between the germline ends. Germline V gene lookup returns CDR1 SGHAT and CDR2 FQNNGV. This CDR3 reads CASRPTRRGEGNTEAFF. CDR3 in DNA: TGTGCCAGCAGGCCGACCCGGAGGGGCGAGGGGAACACTGAAGCTTTCTTT.

This clonotype has a count of ten or more. This sequence joins TRBV7-2 and TRBJ2-3; weak D call: TRBD2 (6 bases). Trimming took 2 bases from V and 1 from J, leaving 13 bases between them. This CDR3 region has 16 residues. Germline CDR1 is SGHTA and CDR2 is FQGNSA. CDR3 nucleotides: TGTGCCAGCAGCTTAACCTGGACTACCCGCACAGATACGCAGTATTTT. Residues: CASSLTWTTRTDTQYF.

J is TRBJ2-1 and V is TRBV5-6; the D gene is possibly TRBD1 (6 bases). This CDR3 region has 14 residues. The germline gives CDR1 SGHDT, CDR2 YYEEEE. Deletions cut 4 bases from V and 7 bases from J, with 15 bases between. The CDR3 loop reads CASSATPQGNEQFF. In DNA form, the CDR3 reads TGTGCCAGCAGCGCCACCCCGCAGGGGAATGAGCAGTTCTTC.

The chain is built from TRBV6-1 and TRBJ2-7; D gene ambiguous. V was clipped by 3 bases and J by 3 bases, with 9 bases between them. CDR1 MNHNS and CDR2 SASEGT come from the germline V gene. The CDR3 length is 13 residues. CDR3 amino acids: CASSEWYYYEQYF. The CDR3 nucleotides read TGTGCCAGCAGTGAGTGGTATTACTACGAGCAGTACTTC.

This chain links TRBV5-1 with TRBJ2-3; TRBD2 matches at 10 bases. The V gene's germline CDR1 is SGHRS and CDR2 YFSETQ. J lost 5 bases, V lost 2 bases, and 5 bases had no gene match. The CDR3 has 15 amino acids. CDR3 coding DNA: TGCGCCAGCAGCTTAGCGGGACTAGCGTTAGATACGCAGTATTTT. Translation: CASSLAGLALDTQYF.

The chain couples TRBV18 to TRBJ2-1; D gene uncertain. V lost 3 bases, J lost 7 bases, and 7 bases lay in between. The CDR3 contains 12 residues. The germline V gene has CDR1 KGHSH and CDR2 LQKENI. CDR3 sequence (DNA): TGTGCCAGCTCACCCGGGTGGAATGAGCAGTTCTTC. It is translated as CASSPGWNEQFF.

The rearrangement joins TRBV12-3 or TRBV12-4 to TRBJ2-5; weak D call: TRBD2 (6 bases). Between the trimmed V and J ends, which lost 5 bases and 6 bases, there was a span of 19 bases. The length of the CDR3 is 15 residues. CDR3 loop: CASSKGDSPGQTQYF. The CDR3 region has the DNA TGTGCCAGCAGTAAAGGGGACTCCCCTGGCCAGACCCAGTACTTC.

There are a few counts of this clonotype. V gene TRBV12-3 or TRBV12-4 combines with J gene TRBJ2-3, with TRBD1 matching over 7 bases. The CDR3 has 15 residues. The V and J ends lost 10 bases and 3 bases, in that order; junction bases with no gene match: 13. CDR3 sequence (DNA): TGTGCCATCGCCGGCTGGGACAGAAGGACAGATACGCAGTATTTT. Translating it yields CAIAGWDRRTDTQYF.

This clonotype appeared a few times. The chain combines TRBV12-3 or TRBV12-4 with TRBJ2-2; 11 bases line up with TRBD2. The CDR3 is 20 amino acids. Trimming took 5 bases from V and 3 from J; bases not matched to a gene: 17. DNA for the CDR3: TGTGCCAGCAGTAACCTGTGGGATAGCGGGAGGGCCGGATACACCGGGGAGCTGTTTTTT. Translating it yields CASSNLWDSGRAGYTGELFF.

The rearrangement links TRBV12-3 or TRBV12-4 to TRBJ2-3; no clear D gene. V gave up 1 base and J gave up 9 bases, with 20 bases separating them. The CDR3 loop spans 16 amino acids. The CDR3, as DNA: TGTGCCAGCAGTTTAGGCGGCCAGCATTTACGTGAGACGCAGTATTTT. It encodes CASSLGGQHLRETQYF.

This clonotype was picked up a small number of times. The chain carries TRBV5-4 and TRBJ1-2; tentatively, D is TRBD1 (6 bases). CDR1 and CDR2 (germline): SGHNT, YYREEE (reference sequence). Trimming stripped 6 bases from V and 4 bases from J, with 19 bases between. The CDR3 spans 15 residues. CDR3 in amino acids: CASTSRLGGAYGYTF. CDR3 DNA sequence: TGTGCCAGCACCTCAAGGCTCGGGGGCGCCTATGGCTACACCTTC. Variable domain in full (rest from reference TRBV5-4 and TRBJ1-2): ETGVTQSPTHLIKTRGQQVTLRCSSQSGHNTVSWYQQALGQGPQFIFQYYREEENGRGNFPPRFSGLQFPNYSSELNVNALELDDSALYLCASTSRLGGAYGYTFGSGTRLTVV.

This clonotype was seen only a few times. V and J are TRBV4-2 and TRBJ2-5; tentatively, D is TRBD1 (6 bases). Germline V gives CDR1 LGHNA, CDR2 YNFKEQ. The CDR3 length is 16 residues. V lost 1 base, J lost 3 bases, and 15 bases lay in between. The DNA of the CDR3 is TGTGCCAGCAGCCAAGGGCAGGGGCCTACCGAAGAGACCCAGTACTTC. This translates into CASSQGQGPTEETQYF.

The chain recombines TRBV25-1 with TRBJ2-2, with D perhaps TRBD1 (6 bases). The germline gives CDR1 MGHDK, CDR2 SYGVNS. CDR3 length equals 16 residues. Trimming stripped 4 bases from V and 2 bases from J, with 14 bases between. The CDR3 DNA reads TGTGCCAGCAGTGGAGACAGGTTGGGCAACACCGGGGAGCTGTTTTTT. Its translation: CASSGDRLGNTGELFF.

This clonotype was seen a few times. The rearrangement joins TRBV5-6 to TRBJ2-1; D ambiguous. The CDR3 loop spans 15 amino acids. Trimming stripped 0 bases from V and 4 bases from J, with 11 bases between. The germline gives CDR1 SGHDT, CDR2 YYEEEE. CDR3 loop: CASSLDRATYNEQFF. DNA for the CDR3: TGTGCCAGCAGCTTGGATAGGGCAACGTACAATGAGCAGTTCTTC.

V usage is TRBV19 and J usage is TRBJ1-1, with D hard to call. CDR3 length equals 12 residues. Germline V gene lookup returns CDR1 LNHDA and CDR2 SQIVND (reference sequence). V was trimmed by 3 bases and J by 6 bases, leaving 8 bases between them. The CDR3 loop reads CASSISRAEAFF. CDR3 nucleotide sequence: TGTGCCAGTAGTATCTCTCGGGCTGAAGCTTTCTTT. Full variable domain (missing parts from reference TRBV19 and TRBJ1-1): DGGITQSPKYLFRKEGQNVTLSCEQNLNHDAMYWYRQDPGQGLRLIYYSQIVNDFQKGDIAEGYSVSREKKESFPLTVTSAQKNPTAFYLCASSISRAEAFFGQGTRLTVV.

This clonotype has more than one count but fewer than ten. The CDR3 spells CSVAWGAGNTEAFF. The CDR3 bases are TGCAGCGTTGCATGGGGGGCAGGGAACACTGAAGCTTTCTTT. V usage is TRBV29-1 and J usage is TRBJ1-1, with TRBD1 as a possible D gene (6 bases). This CDR3 is 14 amino acids long. Germline CDR1 and CDR2: SQVTM and ANQGSEA. V lost 4 bases and J lost 1, with 13 bases in between.

This clonotype was seen more than once but under ten times. For the CDR3, the DNA is TGTGCCAGCAGTTCCAGACAGTTCACTGAAGCTTTCTTT. It translates to CASSSRQFTEAFF. The genes are TRBV12-3 or TRBV12-4 and TRBJ1-1; D possibly corresponds to TRBD1 (5 bases). V lost 4 bases, J lost 4 bases, and 10 bases lay in between. CDR3 length: 13 residues.

The DNA for the CDR3 is TGCAGCGTAGCGCGAGCGGGAGGCCGAAATGAGCAGTTCTTC. It encodes CSVARAGGRNEQFF. J is TRBJ2-1 and V is TRBV29-1; 9 nucleotides agree with TRBD2. V lost 6 bases and J lost 7; bases outside the gene matches: 10. Germline-derived CDR1 and CDR2 are SQVTM and ANQGSEA. This CDR3 comprises 14 residues.

This clonotype was seen ten or more times. This CDR3 is CSARPSDSINSPLHF. CDR3 coding DNA: TGCAGTGCTAGACCCTCGGACAGCATTAATTCACCCCTCCACTTT. The V and J genes are TRBV20-1 and TRBJ1-6; maybe TRBD1 (6 bases). The V and J ends lost 2 bases and 6 bases respectively, with 14 bases between them. CDR3 length: 15 amino acids. CDR1 and CDR2 from the germline V gene are DFQATT and SNEGSKA (reference sequence).

This clonotype was picked up a small number of times. The V gene is TRBV30, the J gene TRBJ2-2; D may be TRBD1 or TRBD2 (5 bases each). This CDR3 region has 15 residues. Germline CDR1 and CDR2: GTSNPN and SVGIG (reference sequence). V lost 0 bases to trimming and J lost 7 bases, with 15 bases between them. In DNA, the CDR3 is TGTGCCTGGAGTGTACTAGGGGAGATCGGCGGGGAGCTGTTTTTT. Translation gives CAWSVLGEIGGELFF. Full variable domain (rest looked up from reference TRBV30 and TRBJ2-2): SQTIHQWPATLVQPVGSPLSLECTVEGTSNPNLYWYRQAAGRGLQLLFYSVGIGQISSEVPQNLSASRPQDRQFILSSKKLLLSDSGFYLCAWSVLGEIGGELFFGEGSRLTVL.

This chain connects TRBV2 to TRBJ1-1; TRBD1 is a possible D gene (6 bases). This CDR3 is built from 14 residues. The germline gives CDR1 SNHLY, CDR2 FYNNEI. V was shortened by 7 bases and J by 1 base, with 13 bases between the two germline ends. The CDR3 region is CASTPGGRNTEAFF. Written as DNA, the CDR3 is TGTGCCAGCACTCCTGGGGGGCGGAACACTGAAGCTTTCTTT.

The rearrangement uses TRBV20-1 and TRBJ2-5; D gene unclear. The length of the CDR3 is 13 residues. V was shortened by 2 bases and J by 9 bases, with 16 bases between the two germline ends. CDR1 is DFQATT, CDR2 SNEGSKA, per germline (reference sequence). CDR3 protein: CSARKPDRAAQYF. The CDR3, as DNA: TGCAGTGCTAGAAAGCCAGATCGGGCGGCCCAGTACTTC.

This chain joins TRBV14 and TRBJ2-2; possibly TRBD1 or TRBD2 for D (5 bases each). V was shortened by 10 bases and J by 4 bases, with 22 bases between the two germline ends. Per the germline V gene, CDR1 is SGHDN and CDR2 is FVKESK. The CDR3 is made up of 16 amino acids. The CDR3 DNA follows: TGTGCCAACCTTCGCGAGGGGTTATGGTTCACCGGGGAGCTGTTTTTT. Protein product: CANLREGLWFTGELFF.

The V gene is TRBV7-9, the J gene TRBJ2-1; D is unclear. This CDR3 has 13 amino acids. The germline V and J ends were trimmed by 5 bases and 4 bases, with 9 bases remaining between them. The germline gives CDR1 SEHNR, CDR2 FQNEAQ (reference sequence). This CDR3 is CASSRPSYNEQFF. In DNA, the CDR3 is TGTGCCAGCAGCCGACCATCGTACAATGAGCAGTTCTTC.